Following are 18 T cell receptor beta chains from one sample sequenced in a study of human T cells and chemical hapten exposure. TCRdb used MiXCR to reprocess the RACE reads, holding one entry per CDR3 protein. The table lists around 360,000 distinct CDR3 sequences, roughly 6% of them singletons. Sample time point: patch test 2, 6 weeks after DPC sensitization. As to treatment: therapeutic diphenylcyclopropenone sensitization with weekly scalp DPC. Sequenced material: whole blood, taken in connection with sensitization to the hapten diphenylcyclopropenone (DPC). Receptors were obtained from a woman under 30 with alopecia areata. Some clones in this sample may be carry-over from other donors' samples.

In this sample, this clonotype turned up a few times. The gene calls are TRBV4-3 and TRBJ1-2; no definite D call. Germline CDR1 LGHNA, CDR2 YSLEER. V shed 0 bases and J shed 2 bases, with 7 bases lying between them. The CDR3 contains 14 residues. The CDR3 sequence is CASSQDSRNYGYTF. CDR3 nucleotide sequence: TGCGCCAGCAGCCAAGATTCTCGAAACTATGGCTACACCTTC.

The rearrangement uses TRBV2 and TRBJ2-2; no firm D call. Germline V CDR1 and CDR2: SNHLY, FYNNEI. The CDR3 contains 11 residues. The V and J ends lost 6 bases and 8 bases respectively, with 7 bases between them. CDR3 amino acids: CASSTAGELFF. DNA for the CDR3: TGTGCCAGCAGCACAGCGGGGGAGCTGTTTTTT.

The chain recombines TRBV12-3 or TRBV12-4 with TRBJ1-1; the D gene is possibly TRBD1 (6 bases). The CDR3 has 13 amino acids. With 5 bases removed from V and 4 bases from J, the gap between germline ends came to 11 bases. The CDR3 region is CASSAKGGTEAFF. The CDR3 DNA reads as TGTGCCAGCAGTGCCAAGGGGGGCACTGAAGCTTTCTTT.

In this sample, this clonotype turned up a few times. V gene TRBV2 combines with J gene TRBJ2-1; D is unclear. Germline-derived CDR1 and CDR2 are SNHLY and FYNNEI. V was shortened by 8 bases and J by 0 bases, with 11 bases between the two germline ends. The CDR3 is 14 amino acids. CDR3 nucleotides: TGTGCCAGCCAAAAGGCGAGCTCCTACAATGAGCAGTTCTTC. Translation gives CASQKASSYNEQFF.

Ten or more counts support this clonotype. The genes are TRBV5-1 and TRBJ2-3; D unclear. V was shortened by 0 bases and J by 2 bases, with 7 bases between the two germline ends. This CDR3 is built from 14 residues. Germline CDR1 reads SGHRS; CDR2 reads YFSETQ. The CDR3 bases are TGCGCCAGCAGCTTGGGCGACCTCACAGATACGCAGTATTTT. This gives the protein CASSLGDLTDTQYF.

This clonotype was found many times. The chain has TRBV5-6 and TRBJ1-5, with a tentative D call TRBD1 (5 bases). Trimming took off 1 base at V and 3 bases at J, with 8 bases between the two ends. CDR3 size: 14 residues. Germline CDR1 and CDR2: SGHDT and YYEEEE. CDR3 sequence reads: CASSLRDYNQPQHF. CDR3 DNA: TGTGCCAGCAGCTTGCGGGACTACAATCAGCCCCAGCATTTT. Complete variable domain (other parts from reference TRBV5-6 and TRBJ1-5): DAGVTQSPTHLIKTRGQQVTLRCSPKSGHDTVSWYQQALGQGPQFIFQYYEEEERQRGNFPDRFSGHQFPNYSSELNVNALLLGDSALYLCASSLRDYNQPQHFGDGTRLSIL.

The chain recombines TRBV5-5 with TRBJ1-1; D gene uncertain. Trimming took off 2 bases at V and 3 bases at J, with 8 bases between the two ends. The CDR3 runs 13 residues. The V gene's germline CDR1 is SGHKS and CDR2 YYEKEE (reference sequence). This CDR3 reads CASSFYTDTEAFF. Here the CDR3 DNA reads TGTGCCAGCAGCTTCTATACGGACACTGAAGCTTTCTTT.

This clonotype was counted between two and nine times. V and J are TRBV20-1 and TRBJ1-3; weak D call: TRBD1 (5 bases). Germline V CDR1 and CDR2: DFQATT, SNEGSKA (reference sequence). There are 14 residues in the CDR3. Trimming stripped 3 bases from V and 0 bases from J, with 9 bases between. The CDR3 coding sequence is TGCAGTGCTAGCGACAGTCCCTCTGGAAACACCATATATTTT. Amino acid sequence: CSASDSPSGNTIYF.

At least ten counts were recorded for this clonotype. The chain uses TRBV4-1 and TRBJ1-2; perhaps TRBD1 as D (5 bases). V dropped 0 bases and J dropped 0 bases, with 8 bases sitting between them. The CDR3 runs 15 residues. The germline V gene has CDR1 MGHRA and CDR2 YSYEKL. CDR3: CASSQDKGANYGYTF. The CDR3 DNA is TGCGCCAGCAGCCAAGATAAAGGGGCTAACTATGGCTACACCTTC.

This clonotype was seen ten or more times. This sequence joins TRBV9 and TRBJ2-5, with TRBD1 matching 8 bases. V was clipped by 4 bases and J by 2 bases; unmatched bases: 4. Germline values: CDR1 SGDLS, CDR2 YYNGEE. This CDR3 region has 14 residues. The CDR3 sequence: CASSRQGRQETQYF. Here the CDR3 DNA reads TGTGCCAGCAGCAGACAGGGGAGGCAAGAGACCCAGTACTTC. Looking up the rest from reference TRBV9 and TRBJ2-5 gives the full variable domain: DSGVTQTPKHLITATGQRVTLRCSPRSGDLSVYWYQQSLDQGLQFLIQYYNGEERAKGNILERFSAQQFPDLHSELNLSSLELGDSALYFCASSRQGRQETQYFGPGTRLLVL.

For this clonotype: One junction end disagrees with the germline gene, perhaps due to a read error. The chain has TRBV10-1 and TRBJ1-1; TRBD1 agrees at 7 bases. This CDR3 is built from 12 residues. Germline CDR1 and CDR2: WNHNN and SYGVQD (reference sequence). For the CDR3, the DNA is TGCGCCAGCAGTGAGTCTAGACGCGGGACAGCCTTT. The encoded protein is CASSESRRGTAF.

This clonotype was recorded a few times. This sequence joins TRBV5-4 and TRBJ2-3; TRBD1 is a possible D gene (6 bases). CDR3 length equals 16 residues. Deletions cut 0 bases from V and 0 bases from J, with 11 bases between. CDR1 is SGHNT, CDR2 YYREEE, per germline (reference sequence). In DNA, the CDR3 is TGTGCCAGCAGCTTGGAGGGACATAGAAGCACAGATACGCAGTATTTT. This sequence encodes CASSLEGHRSTDTQYF.

This clonotype was detected ten times or more. V and J are TRBV20-1 and TRBJ2-7; D call uncertain. Deletions cut 1 base from V and 5 bases from J, with 12 bases between. Looked up from germline, CDR1 is DFQATT and CDR2 is SNEGSKA (reference sequence). The length of the CDR3 is 13 residues. The CDR3 region has the DNA TGCAGTGCTAGAGGTGCCAAGGACCACGAGCAGTACTTC. Translated, it gives CSARGAKDHEQYF.

V is TRBV7-2 and J is TRBJ2-1, with D hard to call. Germline V gives CDR1 SGHTA, CDR2 FQGNSA. The CDR3 is made up of 12 amino acids. Trimming shortened V by 0 bases and J by 8 bases, and 5 bases separated the two germline ends. The CDR3 is CASSLAFDEQFF. CDR3 DNA sequence: TGTGCCAGCAGCTTAGCGTTTGATGAGCAGTTCTTC.

This clonotype has ten or more counts. The chain employs TRBV6-2 or TRBV6-3 and TRBJ1-2; 8 nucleotides align to TRBD1. This CDR3 has 15 amino acids. Losses at the gene ends were 2 bases for V and 6 bases for J; bases not matched to a gene: 8. Germline CDR1 is MNHEY and CDR2 is SVGEGT. CDR3 in amino acids: CASSYRRQGTDGYTF. The DNA for the CDR3 is TGTGCCAGCAGTTACCGCAGACAGGGGACTGATGGCTACACCTTC.

In the case of this clonotype: One end of the junction fails to match germline, which may point to a read error. V usage is TRBV11-2 and J usage is TRBJ1-3; unclear D gene. This CDR3 spans 14 amino acids. Looked up from germline, CDR1 is SGHAT and CDR2 is FQNNGV. In DNA, the CDR3 is TGTGTCAGCAGCTTGGGCTCCTCTGGAAACACCATATATTTT. This codes for CVSSLGSSGNTIYF. The variable domain in full, with the rest retrieved from reference TRBV11-2 and TRBJ1-3, is EAGVAQSPRYKIIEKRQSVAFWCNPISGHATLYWYQQILGQGPKLLIQFQNNGVVDDSQLPKDRFSAERLKGVDSTLKIQPAKLEDSAVYLCVSSLGSSGNTIYFGEGSWLTVV.

This clonotype was detected many times. The V and J genes are TRBV7-6 and TRBJ2-1; 9 nucleotides align to TRBD2. CDR1 SGHVS and CDR2 FNYEAQ come from the germline V gene. The CDR3 consists of 18 residues. Trimming took 0 bases from V and 5 from J; bases not matched to a gene: 11. The chain's CDR3 is CASSLAAAGGLAHNEQFF. Here the CDR3 DNA reads TGTGCCAGCAGCTTAGCAGCCGCGGGGGGACTAGCCCACAATGAGCAGTTCTTC.

This clonotype occurred a few times. This chain joins TRBV7-2 and TRBJ1-5; D remains unclear. The germline CDR1 and CDR2 sequences are SGHTA and FQGNSA. The CDR3 length is 12 residues. Trimming removed 3 bases at V and 9 bases at J, with 9 bases between. The CDR3, as DNA: TGTGCCAGCAGCTTGAGTTATCGGCCCCAGCATTTT. Its protein product is CASSLSYRPQHF.